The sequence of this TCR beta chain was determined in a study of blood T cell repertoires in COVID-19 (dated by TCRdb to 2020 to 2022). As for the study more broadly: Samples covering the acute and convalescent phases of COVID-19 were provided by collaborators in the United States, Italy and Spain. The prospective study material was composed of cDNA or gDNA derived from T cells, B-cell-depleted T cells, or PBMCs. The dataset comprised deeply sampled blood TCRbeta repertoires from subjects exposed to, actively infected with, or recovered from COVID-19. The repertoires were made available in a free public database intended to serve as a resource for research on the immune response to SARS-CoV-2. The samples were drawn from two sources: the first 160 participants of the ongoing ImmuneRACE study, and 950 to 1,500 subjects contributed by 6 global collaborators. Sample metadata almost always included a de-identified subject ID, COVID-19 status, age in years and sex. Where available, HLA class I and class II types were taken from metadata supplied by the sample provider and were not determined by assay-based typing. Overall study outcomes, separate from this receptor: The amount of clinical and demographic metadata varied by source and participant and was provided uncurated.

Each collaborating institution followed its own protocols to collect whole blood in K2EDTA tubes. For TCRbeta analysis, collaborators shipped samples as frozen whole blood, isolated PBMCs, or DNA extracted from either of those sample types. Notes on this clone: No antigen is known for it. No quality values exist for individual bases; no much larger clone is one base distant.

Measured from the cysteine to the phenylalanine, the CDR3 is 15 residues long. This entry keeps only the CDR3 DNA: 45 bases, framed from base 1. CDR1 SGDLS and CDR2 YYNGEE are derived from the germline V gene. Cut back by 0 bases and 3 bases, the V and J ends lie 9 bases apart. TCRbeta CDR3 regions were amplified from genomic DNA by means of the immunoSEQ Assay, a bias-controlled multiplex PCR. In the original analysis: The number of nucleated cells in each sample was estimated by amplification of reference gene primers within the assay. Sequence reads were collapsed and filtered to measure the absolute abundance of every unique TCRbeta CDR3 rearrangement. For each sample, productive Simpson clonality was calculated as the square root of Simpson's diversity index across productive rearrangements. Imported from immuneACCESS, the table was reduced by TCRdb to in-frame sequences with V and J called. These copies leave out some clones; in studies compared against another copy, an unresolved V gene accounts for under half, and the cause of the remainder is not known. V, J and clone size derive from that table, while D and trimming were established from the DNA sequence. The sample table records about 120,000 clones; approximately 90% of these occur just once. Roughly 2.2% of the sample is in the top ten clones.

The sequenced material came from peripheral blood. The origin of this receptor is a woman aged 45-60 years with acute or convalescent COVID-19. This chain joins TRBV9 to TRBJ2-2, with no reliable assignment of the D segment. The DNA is TGTGCCAGCAGCGTAGATAGGCGGTACACCGGGGAGCTGTTTTTT. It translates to CASSVDRRYTGELFF.